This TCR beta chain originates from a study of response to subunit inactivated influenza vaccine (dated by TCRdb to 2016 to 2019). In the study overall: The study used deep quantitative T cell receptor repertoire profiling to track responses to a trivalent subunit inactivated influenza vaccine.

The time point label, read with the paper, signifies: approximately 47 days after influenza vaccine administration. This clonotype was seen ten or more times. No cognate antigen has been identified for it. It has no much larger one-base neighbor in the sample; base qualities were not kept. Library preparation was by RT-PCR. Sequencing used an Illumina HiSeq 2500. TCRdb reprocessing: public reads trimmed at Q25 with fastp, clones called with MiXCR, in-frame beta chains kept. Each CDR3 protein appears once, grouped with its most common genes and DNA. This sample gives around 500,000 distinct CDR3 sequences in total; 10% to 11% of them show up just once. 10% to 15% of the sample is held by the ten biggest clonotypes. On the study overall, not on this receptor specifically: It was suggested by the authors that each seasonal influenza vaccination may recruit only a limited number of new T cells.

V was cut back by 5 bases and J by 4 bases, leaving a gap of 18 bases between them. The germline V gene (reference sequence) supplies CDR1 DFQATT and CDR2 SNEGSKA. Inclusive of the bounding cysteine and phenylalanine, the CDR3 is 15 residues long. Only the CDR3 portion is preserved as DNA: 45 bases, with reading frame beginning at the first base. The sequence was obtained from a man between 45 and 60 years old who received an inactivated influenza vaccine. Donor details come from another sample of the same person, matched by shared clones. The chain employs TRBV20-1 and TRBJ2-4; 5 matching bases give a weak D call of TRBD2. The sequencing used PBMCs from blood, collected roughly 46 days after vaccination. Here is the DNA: TGCAGTGCTGATGACCCGGCCGAGGGTAAAAACATTCAGTACTTC. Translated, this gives CSADDPAEGKNIQYF.